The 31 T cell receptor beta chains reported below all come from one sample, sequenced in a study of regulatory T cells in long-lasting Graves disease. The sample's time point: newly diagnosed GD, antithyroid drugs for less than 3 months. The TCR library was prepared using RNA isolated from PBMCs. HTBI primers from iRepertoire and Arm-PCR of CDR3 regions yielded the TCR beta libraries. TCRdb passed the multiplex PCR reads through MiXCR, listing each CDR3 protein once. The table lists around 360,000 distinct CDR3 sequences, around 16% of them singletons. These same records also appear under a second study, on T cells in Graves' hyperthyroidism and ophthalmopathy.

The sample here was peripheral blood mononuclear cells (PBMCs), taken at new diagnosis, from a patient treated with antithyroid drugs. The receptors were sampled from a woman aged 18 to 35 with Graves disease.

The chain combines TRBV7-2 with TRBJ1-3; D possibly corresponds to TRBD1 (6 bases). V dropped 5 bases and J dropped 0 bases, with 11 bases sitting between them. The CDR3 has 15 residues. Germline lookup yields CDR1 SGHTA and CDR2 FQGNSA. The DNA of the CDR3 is TGTGCCAGCAGCGCCCGGACAGACTCTGGAAACACCATATATTTT. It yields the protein CASSARTDSGNTIYF.

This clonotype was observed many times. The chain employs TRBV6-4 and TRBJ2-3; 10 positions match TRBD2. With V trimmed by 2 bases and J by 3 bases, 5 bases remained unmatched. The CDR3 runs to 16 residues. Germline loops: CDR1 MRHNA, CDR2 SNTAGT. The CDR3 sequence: CASSDGASGSTDTQYF. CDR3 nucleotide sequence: TGTGCCAGCAGTGACGGGGCTAGCGGGAGTACAGATACGCAGTATTTT.

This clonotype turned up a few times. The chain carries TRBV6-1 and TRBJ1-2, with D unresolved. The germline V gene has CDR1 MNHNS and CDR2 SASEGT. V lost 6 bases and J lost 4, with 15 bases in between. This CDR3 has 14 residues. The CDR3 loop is CASSSFSGVYGYTF. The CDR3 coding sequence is TGTGCCAGCAGCTCCTTCTCGGGTGTCTATGGCTACACCTTC.

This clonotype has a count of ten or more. The CDR3 DNA follows: TGTGCCAGCAGATATAGTATTGGTCCACAGCCCCAGCATTTT. Encoded protein: CASRYSIGPQPQHF. The rearrangement joins TRBV6-2 or TRBV6-3 to TRBJ1-5; D unresolved. V was pared by 6 bases and J by 7 bases, with 16 bases between. Germline lookup yields CDR1 MNHEY and CDR2 SVGEGT. This CDR3 has 14 residues.

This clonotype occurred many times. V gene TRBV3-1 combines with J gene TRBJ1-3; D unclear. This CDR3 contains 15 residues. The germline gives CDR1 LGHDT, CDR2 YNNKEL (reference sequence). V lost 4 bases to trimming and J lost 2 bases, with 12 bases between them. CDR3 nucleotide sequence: TGTGCCAGCAGCCGGCCTTTGGCAGCTGGAAACACCATATATTTT. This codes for CASSRPLAAGNTIYF. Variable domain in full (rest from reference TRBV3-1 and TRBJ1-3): DTAVSQTPKYLVTQMGNDKSIKCEQNLGHDTMYWYKQDSKKFLKIMFSYNNKELIINETVPNRFSPKSPDKAHLNLHINSLELGDSAVYFCASSRPLAAGNTIYFGEGSWLTVV.

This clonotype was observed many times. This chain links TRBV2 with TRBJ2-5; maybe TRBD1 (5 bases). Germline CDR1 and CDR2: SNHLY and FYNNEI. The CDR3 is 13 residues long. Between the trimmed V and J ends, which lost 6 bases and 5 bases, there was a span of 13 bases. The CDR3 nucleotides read TGTGCCAGCAGGGGGCCTTCTTGGGAGACCCAGTACTTC. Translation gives CASRGPSWETQYF.

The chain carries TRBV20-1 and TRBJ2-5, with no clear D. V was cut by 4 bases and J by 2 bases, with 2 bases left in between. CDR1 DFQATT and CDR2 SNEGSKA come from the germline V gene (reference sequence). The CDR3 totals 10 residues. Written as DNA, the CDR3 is TGCAGTGCTATACAAGAGACCCAGTACTTC. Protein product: CSAIQETQYF.

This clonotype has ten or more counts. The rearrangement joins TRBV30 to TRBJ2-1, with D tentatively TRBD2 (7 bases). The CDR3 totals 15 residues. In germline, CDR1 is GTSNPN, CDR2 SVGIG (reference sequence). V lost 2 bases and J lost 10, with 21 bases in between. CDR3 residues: CAWSWGLGGGREQFF. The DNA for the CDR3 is TGTGCCTGGAGTTGGGGTTTAGGGGGGGGCCGCGAGCAGTTCTTC. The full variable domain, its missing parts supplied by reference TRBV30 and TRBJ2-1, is SQTIHQWPATLVQPVGSPLSLECTVEGTSNPNLYWYRQAAGRGLQLLFYSVGIGQISSEVPQNLSASRPQDRQFILSSKKLLLSDSGFYLCAWSWGLGGGREQFFGPGTRLTVL.

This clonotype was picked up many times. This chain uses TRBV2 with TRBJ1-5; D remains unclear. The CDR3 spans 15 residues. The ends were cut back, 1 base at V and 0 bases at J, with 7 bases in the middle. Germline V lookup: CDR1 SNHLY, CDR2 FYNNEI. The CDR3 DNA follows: TGTGCCAGCAGTGAAGGGGGAAGTAGCAATCAGCCCCAGCATTTT. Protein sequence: CASSEGGSSNQPQHF.

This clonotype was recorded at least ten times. The CDR3 loop reads CASSHRPGWETQYF. CDR3 coding DNA: TGTGCCAGCTCTCACCGTCCAGGGTGGGAGACCCAGTACTTC. The chain is built from TRBV18 and TRBJ2-5, with a weak D call TRBD1 (5 bases). With 6 bases removed from V and 5 bases from J, the gap between germline ends came to 16 bases. Germline V gene lookup returns CDR1 KGHSH and CDR2 LQKENI. The CDR3 is 14 amino acids.

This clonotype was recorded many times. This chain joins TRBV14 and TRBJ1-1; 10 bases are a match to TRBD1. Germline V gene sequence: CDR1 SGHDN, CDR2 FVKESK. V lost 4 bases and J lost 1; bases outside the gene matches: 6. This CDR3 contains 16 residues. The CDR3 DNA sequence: TGTGCCAGCAGCCGACAGGGGGCATCTAGGAACACTGAAGCTTTCTTT. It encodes CASSRQGASRNTEAFF. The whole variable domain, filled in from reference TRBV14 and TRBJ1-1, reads EAGVTQFPSHSVIEKGQTVTLRCDPISGHDNLYWYRRVMGKEIKFLLHFVKESKQDESGMPNNRFLAERTGGTYSTLKVQPAELEDSGVYFCASSRQGASRNTEAFFGQGTRLTVV.

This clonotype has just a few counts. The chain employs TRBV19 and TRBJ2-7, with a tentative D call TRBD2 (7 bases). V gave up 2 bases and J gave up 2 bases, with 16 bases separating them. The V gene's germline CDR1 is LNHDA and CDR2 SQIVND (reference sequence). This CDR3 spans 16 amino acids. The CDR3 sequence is CASSIISGGETYEQYF. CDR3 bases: TGTGCCAGTAGTATAATCTCGGGGGGCGAAACCTACGAGCAGTACTTC.

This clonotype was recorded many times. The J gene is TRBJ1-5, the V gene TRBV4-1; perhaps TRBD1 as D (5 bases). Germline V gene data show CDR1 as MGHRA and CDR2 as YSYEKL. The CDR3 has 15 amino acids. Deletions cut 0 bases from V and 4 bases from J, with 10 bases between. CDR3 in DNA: TGCGCCAGCAGCCAAGACTCCGGGGGAAATCAGCCCCAGCATTTT. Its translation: CASSQDSGGNQPQHF.

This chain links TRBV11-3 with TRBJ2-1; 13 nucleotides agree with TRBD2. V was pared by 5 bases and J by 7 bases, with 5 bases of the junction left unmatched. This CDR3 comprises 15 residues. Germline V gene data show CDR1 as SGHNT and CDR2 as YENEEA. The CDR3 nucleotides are TGTGCCAGCAGCGCCTCGACTAGCGGGAGGAATGAGCAGTTCTTC. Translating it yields CASSASTSGRNEQFF.

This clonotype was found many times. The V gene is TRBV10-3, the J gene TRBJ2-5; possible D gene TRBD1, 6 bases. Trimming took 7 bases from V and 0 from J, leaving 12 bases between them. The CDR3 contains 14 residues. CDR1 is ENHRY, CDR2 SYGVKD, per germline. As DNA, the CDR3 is TGTGCCATCACCCGAAACAGGGACCAAGAGACCCAGTACTTC. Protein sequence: CAITRNRDQETQYF.

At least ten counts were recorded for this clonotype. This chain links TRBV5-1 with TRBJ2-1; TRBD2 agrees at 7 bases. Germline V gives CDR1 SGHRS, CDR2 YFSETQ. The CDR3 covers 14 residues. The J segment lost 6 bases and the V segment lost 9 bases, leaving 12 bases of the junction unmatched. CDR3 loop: CATNIGGSSNEQFF. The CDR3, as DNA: TGCGCCACTAACATCGGGGGGTCGTCCAATGAGCAGTTCTTC.

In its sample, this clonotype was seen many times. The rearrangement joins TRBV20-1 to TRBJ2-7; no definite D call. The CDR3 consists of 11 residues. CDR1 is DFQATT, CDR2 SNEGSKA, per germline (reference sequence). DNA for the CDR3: TGCAGCCTCCAGCCCGCGGACGAGCAGTACTTC. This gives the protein CSLQPADEQYF.

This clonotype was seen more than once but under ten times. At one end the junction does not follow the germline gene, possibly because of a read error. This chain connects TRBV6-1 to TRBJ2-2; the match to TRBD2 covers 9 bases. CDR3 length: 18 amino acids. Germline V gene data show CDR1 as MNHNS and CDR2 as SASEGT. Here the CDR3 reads CASNPGSGLAGNAGELFF. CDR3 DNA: TGTGCCAGCAACCCCGGATCGGGACTAGCAGGGAACGCCGGGGAGCTGTTTTTT.

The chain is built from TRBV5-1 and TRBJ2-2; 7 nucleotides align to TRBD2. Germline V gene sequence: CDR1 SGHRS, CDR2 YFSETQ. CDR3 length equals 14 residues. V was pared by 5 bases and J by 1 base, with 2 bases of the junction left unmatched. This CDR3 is CASRIAGNTGELFF. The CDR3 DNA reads TGCGCCAGCAGGATAGCGGGGAACACCGGGGAGCTGTTTTTT.

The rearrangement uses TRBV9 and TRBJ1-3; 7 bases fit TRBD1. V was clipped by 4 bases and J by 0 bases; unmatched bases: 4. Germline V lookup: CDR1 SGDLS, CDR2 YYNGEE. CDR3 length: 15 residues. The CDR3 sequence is CASSPRQGSGNTIYF. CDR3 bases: TGTGCCAGCAGCCCACGACAGGGCTCTGGAAACACCATATATTTT.

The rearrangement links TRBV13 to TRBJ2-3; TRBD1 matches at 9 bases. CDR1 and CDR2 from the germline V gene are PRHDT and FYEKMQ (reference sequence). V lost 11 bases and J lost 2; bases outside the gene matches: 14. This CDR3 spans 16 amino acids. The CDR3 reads CAGRSRDRDFTDTQYF. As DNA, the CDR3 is TGTGCCGGCCGCTCGAGGGACAGGGATTTCACAGATACGCAGTATTTT. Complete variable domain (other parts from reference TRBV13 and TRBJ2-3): AAGVIQSPRHLIKEKRETATLKCYPIPRHDTVYWYQQGPGQDPQFLISFYEKMQSDKGSIPDRFSAQQFSDYHSELNMSSLELGDSALYFCAGRSRDRDFTDTQYFGPGTRLTVL.

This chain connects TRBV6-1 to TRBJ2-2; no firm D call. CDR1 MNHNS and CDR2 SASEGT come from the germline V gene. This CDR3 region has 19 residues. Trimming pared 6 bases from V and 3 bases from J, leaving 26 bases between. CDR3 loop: CASSRRVVSPHSYTGELFF. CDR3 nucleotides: TGTGCCAGCAGCAGAAGGGTGGTTAGTCCCCACTCTTACACCGGGGAGCTGTTTTTT.

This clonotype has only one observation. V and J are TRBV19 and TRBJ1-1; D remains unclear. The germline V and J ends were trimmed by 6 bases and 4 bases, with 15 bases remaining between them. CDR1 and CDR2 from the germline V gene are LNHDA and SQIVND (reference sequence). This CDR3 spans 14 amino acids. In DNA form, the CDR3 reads TGTGCCAGTAGGAACAAAGGCGGGTCCACTGAAGCTTTCTTT. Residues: CASRNKGGSTEAFF. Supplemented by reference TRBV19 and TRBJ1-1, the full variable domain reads DGGITQSPKYLFRKEGQNVTLSCEQNLNHDAMYWYRQDPGQGLRLIYYSQIVNDFQKGDIAEGYSVSREKKESFPLTVTSAQKNPTAFYLCASRNKGGSTEAFFGQGTRLTVV.

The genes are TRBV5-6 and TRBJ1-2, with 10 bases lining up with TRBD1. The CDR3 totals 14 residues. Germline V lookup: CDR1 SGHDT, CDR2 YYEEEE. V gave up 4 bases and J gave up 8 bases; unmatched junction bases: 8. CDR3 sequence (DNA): TGTGCCAGCAGCCTGGGACAGGGGACCGGCGGCTACACCTTC. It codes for CASSLGQGTGGYTF.

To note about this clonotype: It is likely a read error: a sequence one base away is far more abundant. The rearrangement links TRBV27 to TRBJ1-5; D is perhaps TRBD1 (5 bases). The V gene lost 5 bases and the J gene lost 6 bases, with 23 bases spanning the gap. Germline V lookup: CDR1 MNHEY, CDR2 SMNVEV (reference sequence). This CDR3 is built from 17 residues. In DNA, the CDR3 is TGTGCCAGCAGTGATACGTCATTGGGGAAGGGGAGTCAGCCCCAGCATTTT. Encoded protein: CASSDTSLGKGSQPQHF.

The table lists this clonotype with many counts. The CDR3 here is CASSPGTKNIQYF. The CDR3 DNA sequence: TGTGCCAGCAGCCCCGGGACCAAAAACATTCAGTACTTC. J is TRBJ2-4 and V is TRBV5-6; weak D call: TRBD2 (5 bases). From germline, CDR1 is SGHDT and CDR2 YYEEEE. CDR3 size: 13 residues. V dropped 4 bases and J dropped 2 bases, with 7 bases sitting between them.

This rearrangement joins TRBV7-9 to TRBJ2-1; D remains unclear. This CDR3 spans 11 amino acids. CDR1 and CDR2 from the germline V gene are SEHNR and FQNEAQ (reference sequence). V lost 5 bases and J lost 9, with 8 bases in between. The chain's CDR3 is CASSILGEQFF. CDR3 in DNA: TGTGCCAGCAGCATCTTAGGTGAGCAGTTCTTC.

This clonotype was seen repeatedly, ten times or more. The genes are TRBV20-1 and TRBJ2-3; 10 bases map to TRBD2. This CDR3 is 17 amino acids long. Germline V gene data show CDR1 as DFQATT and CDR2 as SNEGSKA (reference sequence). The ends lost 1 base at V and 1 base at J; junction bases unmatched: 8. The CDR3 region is CSARASIAGGGTDTQYF. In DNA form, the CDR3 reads TGCAGTGCTAGAGCCTCTATAGCGGGGGGCGGCACAGATACGCAGTATTTT.

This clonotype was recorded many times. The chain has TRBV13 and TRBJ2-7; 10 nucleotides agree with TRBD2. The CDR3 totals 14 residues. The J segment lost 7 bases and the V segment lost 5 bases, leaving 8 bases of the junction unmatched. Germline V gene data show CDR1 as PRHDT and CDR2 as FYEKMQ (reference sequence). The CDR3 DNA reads TGTGCCAGCAGCATAAGCGGGGGGGCCAATGAGCAGTACTTC. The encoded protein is CASSISGGANEQYF.

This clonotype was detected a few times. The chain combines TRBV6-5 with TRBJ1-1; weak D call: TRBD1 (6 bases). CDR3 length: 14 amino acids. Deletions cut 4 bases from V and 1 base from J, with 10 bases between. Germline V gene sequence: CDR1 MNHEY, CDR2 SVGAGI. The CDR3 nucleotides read TGTGCCAGCAGTTGGACAGAAAAGAACACTGAAGCTTTCTTT. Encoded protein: CASSWTEKNTEAFF.

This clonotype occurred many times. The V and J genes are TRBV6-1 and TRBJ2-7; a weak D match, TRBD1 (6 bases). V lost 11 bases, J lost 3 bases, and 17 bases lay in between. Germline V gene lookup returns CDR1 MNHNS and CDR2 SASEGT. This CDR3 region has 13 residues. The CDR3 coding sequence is TGTGCCGGACAACAGGGAGTTGGCTACGAGCAGTACTTC. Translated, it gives CAGQQGVGYEQYF.